This T cell receptor (beta chain) was found in a study of tumor-infiltrating lymphocytes in localized non-small cell lung cancer. Libraries were prepared by immunoSEQ multiplex PCR; TCRdb keeps only in-frame clonotypes and omits some of them. The sample lists 15,000 or so clones; 70% to 90% were seen once. V was cut by 3 bases and J by 8 bases, with 13 bases left in between. In germline, CDR1 is SQVTM, CDR2 ANQGSEA. The CDR3 loop spans 12 amino acids. The source is a human donor with non-small cell lung cancer. The sample consisted of uninvolved lung tissue not adjacent to the tumor. V and J are TRBV29-1 and TRBJ1-2; D gene uncertain. The CDR3: CSVEGSGGGYTF. DNA of the CDR3: TGCAGCGTTGAGGGGTCCGGAGGGGGCTACACCTTC.